These 31 T cell receptor beta chains were all obtained from the same sample, sequenced in a study of blood T cell repertoires in COVID-19. TCRdb's copy holds only in-frame clones and misses some; the assay was immunoSEQ multiplex PCR. The sample includes some 150,000 clones, about 79% of them seen just once. Material for sequencing was peripheral blood. These receptors originate from a woman in her forties or fifties in a cohort sampled during active or convalescent COVID-19.

The V gene is TRBV10-3, the J gene TRBJ1-2; 8 bases match TRBD1. This CDR3 region has 16 residues. Germline V gene lookup returns CDR1 ENHRY and CDR2 SYGVKD. V lost 8 bases, J lost 5 bases, and 16 bases stayed unmatched. As DNA, the CDR3 is TGTGCCATCTCCCCAGGGGGCGGTCGGACCTTGTATGGCTACACCTTC. It specifies CAISPGGGRTLYGYTF.

The rearrangement joins TRBV11-2 to TRBJ2-7, with 9 bases lining up with TRBD2. Germline V CDR1 and CDR2: SGHAT, FQNNGV. The junction had 5 bases not matched to a gene; V was cut back by 1 base and J by 4 bases. The CDR3 spans 15 residues. CDR3 residues: CASSLVAGGQYEQYF. CDR3 DNA sequence: TGTGCCAGCAGCTTAGTGGCGGGGGGGCAGTACGAGCAGTACTTC.

The chain uses TRBV3-1 (or the pseudogene TRBV3-2) and TRBJ2-7; D is possibly TRBD2 (5 bases). Deletions cut 3 bases from V and 7 bases from J, with 10 bases between. Germline CDR1 LGHDT, CDR2 YNNKEL (reference sequence). The CDR3 has 12 residues. As DNA, the CDR3 is TGTGCCAGCAGCCACGAGGGAAGTGAGCAGTACTTC. Translating it yields CASSHEGSEQYF.

The chain joins TRBV21-1 to TRBJ1-5; TRBD1 is taken as the D call from the table, unchecked against the DNA. TRBV21-1 is designated a pseudogene. CDR3 length: 16 residues. CDR3 nucleotide sequence: TGTGCCAGCAGCAAACTTTCCAGGGGTCGGCATCAGCCCCAGCATTTT. It is translated as CASSKLSRGRHQPQHF.

This sequence joins TRBV6-5 and TRBJ1-1; D unclear. V shed 6 bases and J shed 4 bases, with 15 bases lying between them. The CDR3 runs to 14 residues. Germline CDR1 reads MNHEY; CDR2 reads SVGAGI. The CDR3 DNA is TGTGCCAGCAGGGGAACGGGGTTCGGCACTGAAGCTTTCTTT. As protein: CASRGTGFGTEAFF.

This chain links TRBV6-5 with TRBJ1-5; 9 nucleotides line up with TRBD1. Germline CDR1 and CDR2: MNHEY and SVGAGI. The CDR3 extends over 14 amino acids. Germline trimming cut 7 bases from V and 4 bases from J; bases unmatched to any gene: 5. The CDR3 loop reads CASTQTGGNQPQHF. The CDR3 DNA reads as TGTGCCAGCACCCAGACAGGGGGTAATCAGCCCCAGCATTTT.

The chain carries TRBV2 and TRBJ1-2; TRBD1 is a possible D gene (6 bases). CDR1 and CDR2 from the germline V gene are SNHLY and FYNNEI. Trimming removed 6 bases at V and 4 bases at J, with 12 bases between. This CDR3 is 13 amino acids long. CDR3 sequence reads: CASRGAVGYGYTF. The CDR3, as DNA: TGTGCCAGCAGGGGGGCCGTTGGCTATGGCTACACCTTC.

J is TRBJ2-7 and V is TRBV18, with a weak D call TRBD1 (6 bases). The CDR3 is made up of 18 amino acids. Germline CDR1 and CDR2: KGHSH and LQKENI. V shed 4 bases and J shed 2 bases, with 24 bases lying between them. The CDR3, as DNA: TGTGCCAGCTCACGATTAACTCCCGGGACAAAGGTGGCCTACGAGCAGTACTTC. It yields the protein CASSRLTPGTKVAYEQYF.

There are many counts of this clone. The chain links TRBV6-5 to TRBJ2-2; no clear D gene. The CDR3 extends over 13 amino acids. Germline V gives CDR1 MNHEY, CDR2 SVGAGI. Trimming cost V 6 bases and J 3 bases, with 8 bases left between them. The CDR3 loop reads CASRPRDTGELFF. CDR3 nucleotide sequence: TGTGCCAGCAGACCTCGAGACACCGGGGAGCTGTTTTTT.

This CDR3 is CASSLSGTGRYGYTF. The DNA for the CDR3 is TGTGCCAGCAGTCTCTCCGGGACAGGGCGCTATGGCTACACCTTC. The chain carries TRBV6-5 and TRBJ1-2, with TRBD1 identical over 9 bases. CDR1 is MNHEY and CDR2 is SVGAGI in the germline V gene. The CDR3 has 15 amino acids. With V trimmed by 5 bases and J by 4 bases, 8 bases remained unmatched.

The chain carries TRBV2 and TRBJ1-2, with D maybe TRBD1 (6 bases). This CDR3 is built from 15 residues. Trimming left V 5 bases short and J 2 bases short, with 15 bases between. Germline V lookup: CDR1 SNHLY, CDR2 FYNNEI. CDR3 bases: TGTGCCAGCAGTCAGATCCTACAGGGAAACTATGGCTACACCTTC. Translating gives CASSQILQGNYGYTF.

The chain links TRBV12-5 to TRBJ1-1; a possible D gene is TRBD1 (5 bases). V lost 5 bases, J lost 6 bases, and 16 bases lay in between. Germline loops: CDR1 LGHNT, CDR2 FRNRAP. The CDR3 sequence is 14 residues long. The CDR3, as DNA: TGTGCTAGTGGTACTCCCTTTCAGGGCGCTGAAGCTTTCTTT. Amino acids: CASGTPFQGAEAFF. The variable domain in full, with the rest retrieved from reference TRBV12-5 and TRBJ1-1, is DARVTQTPRHKVTEMGQEVTMRCQPILGHNTVFWYRQTMMQGLELLAYFRNRAPLDDSGMPKDRFSAEMPDATLATLKIQPSEPRDSAVYFCASGTPFQGAEAFFGQGTRLTVV.

This chain joins TRBV11-2 and TRBJ2-3; no reliable D call. The V and J ends lost 6 bases and 3 bases respectively, with 7 bases between them. The CDR3 is made up of 12 amino acids. The germline V gene has CDR1 SGHAT and CDR2 FQNNGV. As DNA, the CDR3 is TGTGCCAGCAGGTCCGGGACAGATACGCAGTATTTT. Translating it yields CASRSGTDTQYF.

The genes are TRBV27 and TRBJ1-2, with D tentatively TRBD1 (5 bases). V was cut by 6 bases and J by 2 bases, with 22 bases left in between. CDR3 length equals 17 residues. From germline, CDR1 is MNHEY and CDR2 SMNVEV (reference sequence). The CDR3 sequence: CASSRHDSPDLNYGYTF. The CDR3 coding sequence is TGTGCCAGCAGCCGACACGACAGCCCCGACTTAAACTATGGCTACACCTTC.

The chain carries TRBV5-1 and TRBJ2-1, with unresolved D. Germline CDR1 reads SGHRS; CDR2 reads YFSETQ. Trimming removed 3 bases at V and 9 bases at J, with 13 bases between. This CDR3 contains 13 residues. CDR3 protein: CASSSNLATEQFF. CDR3 sequence (DNA): TGCGCCAGCAGCTCAAACCTGGCCACTGAGCAGTTCTTC.

The chain has TRBV7-3 and TRBJ2-3; 9 positions agree with TRBD1. V was clipped by 5 bases and J by 5 bases; unmatched bases: 14. The CDR3 is 17 amino acids. Germline CDR1 is SGHTA and CDR2 is FQGTGA. The CDR3 here is CASSLRGQGSFKDTQYF. The CDR3 bases are TGTGCCAGCAGCCTAAGGGGACAGGGAAGTTTTAAAGATACGCAGTATTTT.

This clone came up once. The chain has TRBV3-1 (or the pseudogene TRBV3-2) and TRBJ1-1, with 7 bases that match TRBD1. Germline V CDR1 and CDR2: LGHDT, YNNKEL (reference sequence). CDR3 length: 15 amino acids. With 1 base clipped from V and 2 bases from J, the junction kept 4 bases outside the gene matches. DNA of the CDR3: TGTGCCAGCAGCCAAGGGACAGGATTTAACACTGAAGCTTTCTTT. Encoded protein: CASSQGTGFNTEAFF.

There are a few counts of this clone. This rearrangement joins TRBV3-1 (or the pseudogene TRBV3-2) to TRBJ2-1; D gene ambiguous. The V gene lost 5 bases and the J gene lost 5 bases, with 16 bases spanning the gap. This CDR3 has 15 amino acids. The germline V gene has CDR1 LGHDT and CDR2 YNNKEL (reference sequence). The CDR3 region has the DNA TGTGCCAGCAGCTCCCACCCACAGCCTGACAATGAGCAGTTCTTC. Protein product: CASSSHPQPDNEQFF.

V gene TRBV11-2 combines with J gene TRBJ1-2; D is unresolved. Between the trimmed V and J ends, which lost 4 bases and 3 bases, there was a span of 12 bases. The CDR3 has 14 amino acids. The germline V gene encodes CDR1 SGHAT and CDR2 FQNNGV. CDR3 DNA sequence: TGTGCCAGCAGCTCGTTCCAGAGGGACTATGGCTACACCTTC. Protein: CASSSFQRDYGYTF.

This clone appeared once. The chain recombines TRBV3-1 (or the pseudogene TRBV3-2) with TRBJ1-1; maybe TRBD1 (5 bases). The CDR3 is made up of 14 amino acids. Germline V gene sequence: CDR1 LGHDT, CDR2 YNNKEL (reference sequence). The germline V and J ends were trimmed by 1 base and 3 bases, with 9 bases remaining between them. CDR3 in DNA: TGTGCCAGCAGCCAAGGGGGCAGGGACACTGAAGCTTTCTTT. This codes for CASSQGGRDTEAFF.

The rearrangement links TRBV6-2 or TRBV6-3 to TRBJ2-7; 8 bases align to TRBD2. In germline, CDR1 is MNHEY, CDR2 SVGEGT. CDR3 length: 15 residues. V shed 4 bases and J 2 bases; nucleotides not matched to a gene: 7. CDR3 loop: CASSFVTSGTYEQYF. The CDR3 coding sequence is TGTGCCAGCAGTTTTGTAACTAGCGGTACCTACGAGCAGTACTTC.

V usage is TRBV28 and J usage is TRBJ1-5; 10 bases align to TRBD1. The germline gives CDR1 MDHEN, CDR2 SYDVKM. Trimming cost V 8 bases and J 4 bases; bases outside gene matches: 11. The CDR3 has 16 amino acids. In DNA form, the CDR3 reads TGTGCCAGCGGGCAGGCCGGGACAGGGGATAATCAGCCCCAGCATTTT. This gives the protein CASGQAGTGDNQPQHF. The full variable domain, with the rest looked up from reference TRBV28 and TRBJ1-5, is DVKVTQSSRYLVKRTGEKVFLECVQDMDHENMFWYRQDPGLGLRLIYFSYDVKMKEKGDIPEGYSVSREKKERFSLILESASTNQTSMYLCASGQAGTGDNQPQHFGDGTRLSIL.

This chain uses TRBV6-5 with TRBJ1-2, with TRBD1 matching 8 bases. Germline loops: CDR1 MNHEY, CDR2 SVGAGI. Trimming cost V 8 bases and J 7 bases; bases outside gene matches: 12. This CDR3 has 14 residues. The CDR3 loop is CASQDSQGAGGYTF. The DNA for the CDR3 is TGTGCCAGCCAGGATAGCCAGGGGGCGGGTGGCTACACCTTC.

The chain joins TRBV3-1 (or the pseudogene TRBV3-2) to TRBJ2-7; tentatively, D is TRBD1 (5 bases). The CDR3 contains 14 residues. V lost 1 base and J lost 2, with 9 bases in between. Germline lookup yields CDR1 LGHDT and CDR2 YNNKEL (reference sequence). The CDR3 reads CASSQGQGPYEQYF. The CDR3 nucleotides read TGTGCCAGCAGCCAAGGGCAGGGCCCCTACGAGCAGTACTTC.

This chain joins TRBV6-6 and TRBJ2-2; D possibly corresponds to TRBD2 (5 bases). The germline V gene encodes CDR1 MNHNY and CDR2 SVGAGI (reference sequence). V was cut by 2 bases and J by 5 bases, with 12 bases left in between. The CDR3 runs to 15 residues. CDR3 loop: CASSYLGLGTGELFF. CDR3 in DNA: TGTGCCAGCAGTTACCTCGGACTGGGAACCGGGGAGCTGTTTTTT.

The V call is TRBV4-1, the J call TRBJ2-1; D perhaps matches TRBD1 (6 bases). V lost 1 base and J lost 5, with 18 bases in between. Germline loops: CDR1 MGHRA, CDR2 YSYEKL. The CDR3 runs 17 residues. In DNA, the CDR3 is TGCGCCAGCAGCCAAGGCCTCCAGGGGAGAGGGCACAATGAGCAGTTCTTC. The encoded protein is CASSQGLQGRGHNEQFF.

V usage is TRBV18 and J usage is TRBJ1-2; no reliable D call. The germline V gene has CDR1 KGHSH and CDR2 LQKENI. V was cut by 4 bases and J by 12 bases, with 21 bases left in between. This CDR3 is 14 amino acids long. CDR3 protein: CASSRESRGILHTF. The CDR3 DNA follows: TGTGCCAGCTCACGGGAGTCTCGTGGTATTCTTCACACCTTC.

V is TRBV20-1 and J is TRBJ1-4, with 11 bases identical to TRBD1. The CDR3 is 16 amino acids. Per germline, CDR1 DFQATT and CDR2 SNEGSKA (reference sequence). The J segment lost 7 bases and the V segment lost 3 bases, leaving 10 bases of the junction unmatched. The CDR3 sequence is CSASKPPGTGGEKLFF. Written as DNA, the CDR3 is TGCAGTGCTAGTAAACCCCCCGGGACAGGGGGTGAAAAACTGTTTTTT.

This sequence joins TRBV19 and TRBJ1-3, with 9 bases that match TRBD1. This CDR3 comprises 17 residues. V dropped 0 bases and J dropped 2; count of bases not matched to a gene: 5. From germline, CDR1 is LNHDA and CDR2 SQIVND (reference sequence). CDR3 in DNA: TGTGCCAGTAGTATAGAGGGGACAGGGTTCGCTGGAAACACCATATATTTT. Translating gives CASSIEGTGFAGNTIYF.

V gene TRBV10-3 combines with J gene TRBJ2-3; 11 nucleotides line up with TRBD2. This CDR3 spans 15 amino acids. J was trimmed by 4 bases and V by 6 bases; bases with no gene match: 6. Germline values: CDR1 ENHRY, CDR2 SYGVKD. Written as DNA, the CDR3 is TGTGCCATCAGCGGACTAGCGGGTGGGTCAGATACGCAGTATTTT. Its translation: CAISGLAGGSDTQYF.

The chain is built from TRBV7-2 and TRBJ1-2, with TRBD1 identical over 8 bases. The CDR3 loop spans 16 amino acids. J gave up 1 base and V 6 bases, and 10 bases lay outside the gene matches. Germline V gene data show CDR1 as SGHTA and CDR2 as FQGNSA. CDR3 bases: TGTGCCAGCAGTCCCCGGACAGGGTCGGTTAACTATGGCTACACCTTC. This codes for CASSPRTGSVNYGYTF.